The T cell receptor (beta chain) under discussion was sequenced for a study of blood T cells in healthy people across ages. Whole-study results and caveats: Naive CD4+ cells and diversity were both higher in long-lived donors than in aged donors. PBMCs left unsorted prevented a conclusive naive versus antigen-experienced comparison.

A note on this clonotype: Its antigen is as yet unknown.

The second PCR ran roughly 7 to 11 cycles with a sample-barcoded 5' primer and J-beta primers. The template-switch adaptor, which had 12 random nucleotides, put a tag on each cDNA molecule. In TCRdb, the 5' RACE reads were re-called with MiXCR into one record per CDR3 protein. Among some 1.4 million distinct CDR3 sequences listed, 42% were seen once. Germline assignment: CDR1 LGHNT and CDR2 FRNRAP. V was pared by 5 bases and J by 5 bases, with 13 bases between. The CDR3 extends over 14 amino acids. The material sequenced was blood. J is TRBJ2-1 and V is TRBV12-5; tentatively, D is TRBD1 (5 bases). The sequence was obtained from a woman younger than 30 in good health. DNA for the CDR3: TGTGCTAGTGGTCTGGGGCTGTGGGACAATGAGCAGTTCTTC. Translated: CASGLGLWDNEQFF.